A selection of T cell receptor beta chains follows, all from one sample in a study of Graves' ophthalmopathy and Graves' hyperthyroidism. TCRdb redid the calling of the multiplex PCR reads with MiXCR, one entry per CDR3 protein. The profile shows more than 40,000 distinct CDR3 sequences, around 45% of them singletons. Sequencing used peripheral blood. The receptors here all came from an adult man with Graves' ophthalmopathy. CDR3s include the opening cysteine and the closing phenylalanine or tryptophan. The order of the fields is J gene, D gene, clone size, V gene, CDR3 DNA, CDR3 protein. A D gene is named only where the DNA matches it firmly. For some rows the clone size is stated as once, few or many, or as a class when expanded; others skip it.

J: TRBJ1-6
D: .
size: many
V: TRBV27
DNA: TGTGCGGCTCGGCGGGACGCGAATTCACCCCTCCACTTT
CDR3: CAARRDANSPLHF

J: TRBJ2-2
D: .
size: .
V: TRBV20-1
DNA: TGCAGTGCCCCCCCGACGGGGACCGGGGAGCTGTTTTTT
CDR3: CSAPPTGTGELFF

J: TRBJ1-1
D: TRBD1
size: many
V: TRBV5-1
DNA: TGCGCCAGCAGCCCTGCTGGGACAGGCAATATGAACACTGAAGCTTTCTTT
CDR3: CASSPAGTGNMNTEAFF

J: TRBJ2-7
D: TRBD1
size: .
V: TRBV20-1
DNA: TGCAGTGCTAGAGACTTGACAGGGTCGGCCTACGAGCAGTACTTC
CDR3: CSARDLTGSAYEQYF

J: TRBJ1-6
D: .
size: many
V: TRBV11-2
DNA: TGTGCCAGCAGCCTTCCCTATTCACCCCTCCACTTT
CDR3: CASSLPYSPLHF

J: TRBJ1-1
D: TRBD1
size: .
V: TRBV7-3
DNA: TGTGCCAGCAGCTTCACAGGGGACATGAACACTGAAGCTTTCTTT
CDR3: CASSFTGDMNTEAFF

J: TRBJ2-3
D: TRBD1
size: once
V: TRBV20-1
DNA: TGCAGTGCCAAGGGGGCAGTCAACACAGATACGCAGTATTTT
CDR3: CSAKGAVNTDTQYF

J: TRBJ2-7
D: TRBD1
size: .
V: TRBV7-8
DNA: TGTGCCAGCAGCTTAGTCGACAGGGTAAACTCCTACGAGCAGTACTTC
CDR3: CASSLVDRVNSYEQYF

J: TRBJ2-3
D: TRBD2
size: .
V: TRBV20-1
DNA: TGCAGAGCTGGAGATATAGCGGGAGTGGCAGATACGCAGTATTTT
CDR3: CRAGDIAGVADTQYF

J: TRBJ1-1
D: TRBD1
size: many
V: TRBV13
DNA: TGTGCCAGCAGCTACCTGACAGGGGTGGGCACTGAAGCTTTCTTT
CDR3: CASSYLTGVGTEAFF

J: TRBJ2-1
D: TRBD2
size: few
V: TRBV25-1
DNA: TGTGCCAGCAGTGAATGGTTGCTTAGCGGGAAGGTTGAGCAGTTCTTC
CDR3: CASSEWLLSGKVEQFF

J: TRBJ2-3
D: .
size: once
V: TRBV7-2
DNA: TGTGCCAGCAACCAGGCGGATACGCAGTATTTT
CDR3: CASNQADTQYF

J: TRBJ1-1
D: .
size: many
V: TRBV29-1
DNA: TGCAGCGTTTGGGGCGCCGACACTGAAGCTTTCTTT
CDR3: CSVWGADTEAFF

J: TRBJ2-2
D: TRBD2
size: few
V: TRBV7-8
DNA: TGTGCCAGCAGCCAACCCGGACTAGCGGGAGGGACCGGGGAGCTGTTTTTT
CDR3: CASSQPGLAGGTGELFF

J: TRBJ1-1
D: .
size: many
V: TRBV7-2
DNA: TGTGCCAGCAGCTTAGGGGGGACGTGGAGCACTGAAGCTTTCTTT
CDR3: CASSLGGTWSTEAFF

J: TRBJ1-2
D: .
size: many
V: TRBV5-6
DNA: TGTGCCAGCAGCTTGGGAGGGGCCTATGGCTACACCTTC
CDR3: CASSLGGAYGYTF

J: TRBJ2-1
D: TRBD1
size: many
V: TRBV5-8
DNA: TGTGCCAGCAGCTTTAGACAGGGGGATCGGAATGAGCAGTTCTTC
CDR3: CASSFRQGDRNEQFF

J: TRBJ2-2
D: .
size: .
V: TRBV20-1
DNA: TGCAGTGCTAGAGATACTAGCGGGGAGCTGTTTTTT
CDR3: CSARDTSGELFF

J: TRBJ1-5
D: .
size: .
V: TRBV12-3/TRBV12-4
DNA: TGTGCCAGCAGTTCGGGACTTAGCAATCAGCCCCAGCATTTT
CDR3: CASSSGLSNQPQHF

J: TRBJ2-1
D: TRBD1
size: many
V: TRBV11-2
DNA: TGTGCCAGCAGCTCGCCAGGACAGGGCTACAATGAGCAGTTCTTC
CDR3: CASSSPGQGYNEQFF

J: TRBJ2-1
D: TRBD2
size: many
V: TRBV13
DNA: TGTGCCAGCGGGTCTGCGGGAGGAAGATCCTACAATGAGCAGTTCTTC
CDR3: CASGSAGGRSYNEQFF

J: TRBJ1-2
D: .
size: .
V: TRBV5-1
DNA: TGCGCCAGCAGCTTTATGTCGGAAAATTTATCTGGCTACACCTTC
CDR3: CASSFMSENLSGYTF

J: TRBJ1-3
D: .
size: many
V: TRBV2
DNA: TGTGCCAGCAGTGAAGGGGCCGGTAATCCCATATATTTT
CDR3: CASSEGAGNPIYF

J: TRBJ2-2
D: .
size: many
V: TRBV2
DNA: TGTGCCAGCAGTGAGTGGTCAGGGGGGGACACCGGGGAGCTGTTTTTT
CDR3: CASSEWSGGDTGELFF

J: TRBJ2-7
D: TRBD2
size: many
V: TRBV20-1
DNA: TGCAGTGCTCTCCTAGCGGCCAGCTCCTACGAGCAGTACTTC
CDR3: CSALLAASSYEQYF

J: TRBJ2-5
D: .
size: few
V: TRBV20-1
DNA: TGCAGTGCCTCTCGTGGAGTGCGGCGGGAGACCCAGTACTTC
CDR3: CSASRGVRRETQYF

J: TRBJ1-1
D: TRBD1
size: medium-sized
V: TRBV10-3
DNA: TGTGCCATCACACGGACAGGGACTGAAGCTTTCTTT
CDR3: CAITRTGTEAFF

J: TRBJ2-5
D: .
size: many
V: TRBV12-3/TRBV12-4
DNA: TGTGCCAGCAGTTTACTCGCGGAGACCCAGTACTTC
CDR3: CASSLLAETQYF

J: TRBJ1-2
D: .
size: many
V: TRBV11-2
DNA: TGTGCCAGCAGTGAGTCCGGGGGTTGGCACTATGGCTACACCTTC
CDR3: CASSESGGWHYGYTF

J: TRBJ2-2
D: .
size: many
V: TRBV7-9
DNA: TGTGCCAGCAGAAGGGGAGAGAACACCGGGGAGCTGTTTTTT
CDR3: CASRRGENTGELFF

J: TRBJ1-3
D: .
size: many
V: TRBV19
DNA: TGTGCCAGTAGTAGCGGGGTCTCTGGAAACACCATATATTTT
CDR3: CASSSGVSGNTIYF

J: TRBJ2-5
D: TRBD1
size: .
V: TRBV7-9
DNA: TGTGCCAGCAGCCGGACAGGGTGGGAGACCCAGTACTTC
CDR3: CASSRTGWETQYF

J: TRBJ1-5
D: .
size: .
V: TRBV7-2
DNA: TGTGCCAGCAGACGAACAGGGTACAATCAGCCCCAGCATTTT
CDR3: CASRRTGYNQPQHF

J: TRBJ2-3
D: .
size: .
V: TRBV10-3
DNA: TGTGCCATCAGATCGGGTGACACGCAGTACTTT
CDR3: CAIRSGDTQYF

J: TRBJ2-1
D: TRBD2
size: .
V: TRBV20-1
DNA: TGCAGTGCTAGAGATACTAGCGGGACAGGTTTGTTCTTC
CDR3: CSARDTSGTGLFF

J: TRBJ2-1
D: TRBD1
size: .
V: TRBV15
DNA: TGTGCCACCAGCAGAGATCAGGGGGCAGATACGCAGTTCTTC
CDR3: CATSRDQGADTQFF

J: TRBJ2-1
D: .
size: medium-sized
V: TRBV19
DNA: TGTGCCAGTAGTACACGGGACTCGCAGTTCTTC
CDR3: CASSTRDSQFF

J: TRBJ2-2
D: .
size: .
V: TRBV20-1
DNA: TGTGCCTCGAGGGGGGGCGGAGGAAAGGACACCGGGGAGCTGTTTTTT
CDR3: CASRGGGGKDTGELFF

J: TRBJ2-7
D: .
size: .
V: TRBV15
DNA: TGTGCCACCAGCAGAGATCCTCAGGGCTACGAGCAGTACTTC
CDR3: CATSRDPQGYEQYF

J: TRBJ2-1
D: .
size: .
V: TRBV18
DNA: TGTGCCAGCTCACCTCGTTCCGGGCAAGTAGCCCAGTTCTTC
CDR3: CASSPRSGQVAQFF

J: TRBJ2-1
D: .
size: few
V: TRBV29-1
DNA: TGCAGCGTTAAGGTAGGGCAGGGCGGCTACAATGAGCAGTTCTTC
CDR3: CSVKVGQGGYNEQFF

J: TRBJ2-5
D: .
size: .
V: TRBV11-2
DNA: TGTGCCAGCAGCTTAGACAGCGGCCCCTGGGGGGACCAGTACTTC
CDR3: CASSLDSGPWGDQYF

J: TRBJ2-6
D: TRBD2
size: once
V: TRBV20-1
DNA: TGCAGTGCGGGACTAGCGGGGATCTCTGGGGCCAACGTCCTGACTTTC
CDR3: CSAGLAGISGANVLTF

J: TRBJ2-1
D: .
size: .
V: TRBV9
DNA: TGTGCCAGCAGCGTCCCCCCAGAATACAATGAGCAGTTCTTC
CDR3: CASSVPPEYNEQFF

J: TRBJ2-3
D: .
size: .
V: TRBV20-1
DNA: TGCAGTGCTAGACTCGCCCCAGATACGCAGTATTTT
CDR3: CSARLAPDTQYF

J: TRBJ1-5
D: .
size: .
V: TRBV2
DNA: TGTGCCAGCATATTAAGTAAGGCTCAGCCCCAGCATTTT
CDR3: CASILSKAQPQHF

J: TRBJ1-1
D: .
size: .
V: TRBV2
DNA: TGTGCCAGCAGCGACTTTCGTTTTATGAACACTGAAGCTTTCTTT
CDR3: CASSDFRFMNTEAFF

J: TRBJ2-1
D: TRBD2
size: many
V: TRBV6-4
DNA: TGTGCCAGCAGCCTTCCCGGGGCTAGCGGAAACAATGAGCAGTTCTTC
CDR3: CASSLPGASGNNEQFF

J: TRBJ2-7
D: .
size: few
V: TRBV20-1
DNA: TGCAGTGCGCGGAGGGGGGCGAGCTCCTACGAGCAGTACTTC
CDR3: CSARRGASSYEQYF

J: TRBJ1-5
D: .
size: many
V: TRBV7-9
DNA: TGTGCCAGCAGCTTAGCTGGAGGGGGAATCGGGAATCAGCCCCAGCATTTT
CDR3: CASSLAGGGIGNQPQHF

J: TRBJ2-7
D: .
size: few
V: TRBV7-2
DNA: TGTGCCAGCAGCTTAACTAGCAACGAGCAGTACTTC
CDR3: CASSLTSNEQYF

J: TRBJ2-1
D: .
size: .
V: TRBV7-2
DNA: TGTGCCAGCAGCGTCGGGGTGAGCTCCTACAATGAGCAGTTCTTC
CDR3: CASSVGVSSYNEQFF

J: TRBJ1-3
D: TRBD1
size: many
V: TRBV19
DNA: TGTGCCAGTAGTAGGGGACAGCCTGGAAACACCATATATTTT
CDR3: CASSRGQPGNTIYF

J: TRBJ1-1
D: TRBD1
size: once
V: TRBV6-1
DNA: TGTGCCAGCATTTGGGACAGGGGAGTTGAAGCTTTCTTT
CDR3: CASIWDRGVEAFF

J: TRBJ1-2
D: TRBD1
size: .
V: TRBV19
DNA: TGTGCCAGTAGTGTGACAGGGAATCGCGGCTACACCTTC
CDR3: CASSVTGNRGYTF

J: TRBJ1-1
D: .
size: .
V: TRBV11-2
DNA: TGTGCCAGCAGCTCGTTACAGGGCAGAGGGAACACTGAAGCTTGCTTT
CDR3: CASSSLQGRGNTEACF

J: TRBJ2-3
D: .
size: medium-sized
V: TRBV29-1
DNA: TGCAGCGGTGGAGTAGTCACAGATACGCAGTATTTT
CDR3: CSGGVVTDTQYF